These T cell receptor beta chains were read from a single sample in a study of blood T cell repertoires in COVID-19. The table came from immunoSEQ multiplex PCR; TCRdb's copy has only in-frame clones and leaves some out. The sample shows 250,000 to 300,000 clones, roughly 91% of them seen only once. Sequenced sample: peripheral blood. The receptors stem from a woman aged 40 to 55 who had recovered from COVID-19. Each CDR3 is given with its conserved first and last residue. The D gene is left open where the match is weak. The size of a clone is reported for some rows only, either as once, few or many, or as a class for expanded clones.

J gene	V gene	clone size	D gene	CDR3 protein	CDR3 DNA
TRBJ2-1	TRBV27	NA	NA	CASSLGNYNEQFF	TGTGCCAGCAGTTTAGGCAACTACAATGAGCAGTTCTTC
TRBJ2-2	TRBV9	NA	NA	CASSDPGAGELFF	TGTGCCAGCAGCGACCCCGGTGCGGGGGAGCTGTTTTTT
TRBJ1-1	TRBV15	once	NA	CATSPRGGSPEAFF	TGTGCCACCAGCCCACGGGGGGGCAGTCCTGAAGCTTTCTTT
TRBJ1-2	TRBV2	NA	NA	CASSEASRAYGYTF	TGTGCCAGCAGTGAAGCCAGCAGGGCCTATGGCTACACCTTC
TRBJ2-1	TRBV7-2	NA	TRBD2	CASSPDRPWGGNEQFF	TGTGCCAGCAGCCCCGACCGGCCTTGGGGGGGCAATGAGCAGTTCTTC
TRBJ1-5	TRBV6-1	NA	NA	CASSEMGGPQHF	TGTGCCAGCAGTGAAATGGGGGGGCCCCAGCATTTT
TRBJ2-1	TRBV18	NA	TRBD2	CASSPPRTSGRQFF	TGTGCCAGCTCACCACCCAGGACTAGCGGGAGGCAGTTCTTC
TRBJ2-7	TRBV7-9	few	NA	CASSPGVAMGTYEQYF	TGTGCCAGCAGCCCCGGGGTGGCGATGGGGACCTACGAGCAGTACTTC
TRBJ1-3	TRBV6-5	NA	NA	CASKNRETGNTIYF	TGTGCCAGCAAAAACCGGGAAACTGGAAACACCATATATTTT
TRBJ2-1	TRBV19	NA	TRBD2	CASRPTSGSGNEQFF	TGTGCCAGTAGGCCGACTAGCGGGAGCGGCAATGAGCAGTTCTTC
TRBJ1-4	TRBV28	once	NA	CASSSPYPRAGEEKLFF	TGTGCCAGCAGTTCTCCATACCCCAGGGCAGGAGAGGAAAAACTGTTTTTT
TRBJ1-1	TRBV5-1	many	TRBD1	CASSLGQGSGAFF	TGCGCCAGCAGCTTAGGACAGGGATCGGGAGCTTTCTTT
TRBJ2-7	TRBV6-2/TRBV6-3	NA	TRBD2	CASSRWRELDEQYF	TGTGCCAGCAGCCGCTGGCGGGAGCTGGACGAGCAGTACTTC
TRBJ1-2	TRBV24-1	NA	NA	CATSGAEGVRTF	TGTGCCACCAGTGGAGCAGAGGGGGTTCGGACCTTC
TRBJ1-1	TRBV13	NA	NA	CASSLNRAGTEAFF	TGTGCCAGCAGCTTAAACAGGGCGGGCACTGAAGCTTTCTTT
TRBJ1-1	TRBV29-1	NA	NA	CSGRTGTRGTEAFF	TGCAGCGGACGGACGGGAACCCGGGGGACTGAAGCTTTCTTT
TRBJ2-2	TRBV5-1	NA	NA	CASTPHQGNTGELFF	TGCGCCAGCACCCCACACCAGGGGAACACCGGGGAGCTGTTTTTT
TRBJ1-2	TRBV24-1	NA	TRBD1	CATSGQDRGPYGYTF	TGTGCCACCAGTGGCCAGGACAGGGGTCCCTATGGCTACACCTTC
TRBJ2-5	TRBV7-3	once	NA	CASSLTGEVSKETQYF	TGTGCCAGCAGCTTAACTGGGGAGGTGAGTAAAGAGACCCAGTACTTC
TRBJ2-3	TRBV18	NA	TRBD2	CASSRLGTSGRTDTQYF	TGTGCCAGCTCACGCCTCGGGACTAGCGGTCGCACAGATACGCAGTATTTT
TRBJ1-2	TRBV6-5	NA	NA	CASRRGLTYGYTF	TGTGCCAGCAGAAGGGGCCTCACTTATGGCTACACCTTC
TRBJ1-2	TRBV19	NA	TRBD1	CASTRTGQGAIGYTF	TGTGCCAGTACCCGCACGGGACAGGGGGCGATTGGCTACACCTTC
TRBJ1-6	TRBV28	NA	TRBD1	CASSSTGQGAFQKGNSPLHF	TGTGCCAGCAGTTCTACTGGACAGGGGGCGTTTCAAAAAGGAAATTCACCCCTCCACTTT
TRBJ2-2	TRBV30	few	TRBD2	CAWGLAVTGELFF	TGTGCCTGGGGACTAGCGGTGACCGGGGAGCTGTTTTTT
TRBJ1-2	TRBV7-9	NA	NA	CASSFQGQAGYTF	TGTGCCAGCAGCTTTCAGGGTCAGGCTGGCTACACCTTC
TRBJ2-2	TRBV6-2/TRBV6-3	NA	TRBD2	CASSPPRLAGHSQVNTGELFF	TGTGCCAGCAGTCCCCCCCGGCTAGCGGGACACAGCCAAGTAAACACCGGGGAGCTGTTTTTT
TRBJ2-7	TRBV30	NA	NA	CACLLTGWTTVGEQYF	TGTGCCTGCCTGCTCACGGGGTGGACTACGGTGGGCGAGCAGTACTTC
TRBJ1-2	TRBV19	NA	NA	CASSRDTYGYTF	TGTGCCAGTAGTAGGGACACGTATGGCTACACCTTC
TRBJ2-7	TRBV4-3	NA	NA	CASSKGLTLGEQYF	TGCGCCAGCAGCAAGGGACTCACCCTGGGTGAGCAGTACTTC
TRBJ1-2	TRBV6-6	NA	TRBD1	CASSHRGSRGFDYGYTF	TGTGCCAGCAGTCACAGGGGAAGCAGGGGCTTTGACTATGGCTACACCTTC
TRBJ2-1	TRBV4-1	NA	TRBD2	CASSQEASGTYNEQFF	TGCGCCAGCAGCCAAGAGGCTAGCGGGACCTACAATGAGCAGTTCTTC
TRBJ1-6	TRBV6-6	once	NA	CASTERNSPLHF	TGTGCCAGCACCGAGAGGAATTCACCCCTCCACTTT
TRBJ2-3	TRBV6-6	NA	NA	CASSYPGGTDTQYF	TGTGCCAGCAGTTACCCCGGGGGCACAGATACGCAGTATTTT
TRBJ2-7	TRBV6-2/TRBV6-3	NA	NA	CASSYGPSDEQYF	TGTGCCAGCAGTTACGGGCCTAGCGACGAGCAGTACTTC
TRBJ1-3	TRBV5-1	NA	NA	CASSLGARSGNTIYF	TGCGCCAGCAGCTTGGGGGCCCGCTCTGGAAACACCATATATTTT
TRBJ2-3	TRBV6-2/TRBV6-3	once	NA	CASSYGGAGDTQYF	TGTGCCAGCAGTTACGGCGGGGCGGGAGATACGCAGTATTTT
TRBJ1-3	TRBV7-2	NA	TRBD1	CASSPYDRAGNTIYF	TGTGCCAGCAGCCCATACGACAGGGCTGGAAACACCATATATTTT
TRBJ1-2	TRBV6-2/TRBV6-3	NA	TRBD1	CASSYLPSMGQLYGYTF	TGTGCCAGCAGTTACCTCCCTTCCATGGGACAGCTCTATGGCTACACCTTC
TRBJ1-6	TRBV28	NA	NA	CASTPRGGPGSPLHF	TGTGCCAGCACCCCCCGGGGGGGCCCGGGTTCACCCCTCCACTTT
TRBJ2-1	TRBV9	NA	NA	CASSVEGDPYNEQFF	TGTGCCAGCAGCGTAGAGGGAGATCCCTACAATGAGCAGTTCTTC
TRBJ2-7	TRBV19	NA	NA	CASSPRARTTYEQYF	TGTGCCAGTAGCCCCCGAGCGAGGACTACGTACGAGCAGTACTTC
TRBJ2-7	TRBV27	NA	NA	CASSGGPYEQYF	TGTGCCAGCTCAGGGGGGCCCTACGAGCAGTACTTC
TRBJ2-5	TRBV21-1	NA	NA	CASSKAPNRGQSQETQYF	TGTGCCAGCAGCAAAGCGCCAAACAGGGGGCAGTCCCAAGAGACCCAGTACTTC
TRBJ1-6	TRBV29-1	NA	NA	CSARRGDNSPLHF	TGCAGCGCCCGGCGCGGGGATAATTCACCCCTCCACTTT
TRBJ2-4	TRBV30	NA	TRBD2	CAWSPRTSGSRKNIQYF	TGTGCCTGGAGCCCTAGGACTAGCGGGAGTCGTAAGAACATTCAGTACTTC
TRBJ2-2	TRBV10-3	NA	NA	CAIPNTIGELFF	TGTGCCATCCCGAACACCATCGGGGAGCTGTTTTTT
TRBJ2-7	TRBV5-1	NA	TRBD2	CASSPGTSGSGEQYF	TGCGCCAGCAGCCCTGGGACTAGCGGGTCTGGTGAGCAGTACTTC
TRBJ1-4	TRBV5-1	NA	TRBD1	CASSPDRGNEKLFF	TGCGCCAGCAGCCCGGACAGGGGGAATGAAAAACTGTTTTTT
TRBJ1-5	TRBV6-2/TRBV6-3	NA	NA	CASSSPTGPQHF	TGTGCCAGCAGTTCCCCGACAGGGCCCCAGCATTTT
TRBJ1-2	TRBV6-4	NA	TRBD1	CASSIQPGQNYGYTF	TGTGCCAGCAGTATCCAACCGGGACAGAACTATGGCTACACCTTC
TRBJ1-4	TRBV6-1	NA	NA	CASSERGRWTNEKLFF	TGTGCCAGCAGTGAAAGGGGTCGGTGGACTAATGAAAAACTGTTTTTT
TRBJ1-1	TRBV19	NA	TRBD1	CASSMGQPEAFF	TGTGCCAGTAGTATGGGACAGCCTGAAGCTTTCTTT
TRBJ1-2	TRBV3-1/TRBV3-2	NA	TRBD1	CASPGTGANYGYTF	TGTGCCAGCCCTGGGACAGGGGCCAACTATGGCTACACCTTC
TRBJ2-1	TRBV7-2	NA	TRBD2	CASSPNSGSGEQFF	TGTGCCAGCAGCCCCAATAGCGGGAGCGGTGAGCAGTTCTTC
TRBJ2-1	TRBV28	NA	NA	CAIRRISYNEQFF	TGTGCCATCCGGCGGATCTCCTACAATGAGCAGTTCTTC
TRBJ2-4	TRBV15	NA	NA	CATSRDLPGNIQYF	TGTGCCACCAGCAGAGATCTCCCGGGGAACATTCAGTACTTC
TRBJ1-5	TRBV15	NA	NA	CATSMQGVGGNQPQHF	TGTGCCACCAGCATGCAGGGAGTGGGGGGGAATCAGCCCCAGCATTTT
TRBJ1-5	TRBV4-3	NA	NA	CASSQDGQTSNQPQHF	TGCGCCAGCAGCCAAGATGGACAGACCAGCAATCAGCCCCAGCATTTT
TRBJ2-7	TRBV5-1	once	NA	CASSHQGGGAPYEQYF	TGCGCCAGCAGCCACCAGGGCGGAGGGGCCCCCTACGAGCAGTACTTC
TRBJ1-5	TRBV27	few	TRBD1	CASRPTGAGGGQPQHF	TGTGCCAGCAGACCAACAGGGGCAGGGGGCGGTCAGCCCCAGCATTTT